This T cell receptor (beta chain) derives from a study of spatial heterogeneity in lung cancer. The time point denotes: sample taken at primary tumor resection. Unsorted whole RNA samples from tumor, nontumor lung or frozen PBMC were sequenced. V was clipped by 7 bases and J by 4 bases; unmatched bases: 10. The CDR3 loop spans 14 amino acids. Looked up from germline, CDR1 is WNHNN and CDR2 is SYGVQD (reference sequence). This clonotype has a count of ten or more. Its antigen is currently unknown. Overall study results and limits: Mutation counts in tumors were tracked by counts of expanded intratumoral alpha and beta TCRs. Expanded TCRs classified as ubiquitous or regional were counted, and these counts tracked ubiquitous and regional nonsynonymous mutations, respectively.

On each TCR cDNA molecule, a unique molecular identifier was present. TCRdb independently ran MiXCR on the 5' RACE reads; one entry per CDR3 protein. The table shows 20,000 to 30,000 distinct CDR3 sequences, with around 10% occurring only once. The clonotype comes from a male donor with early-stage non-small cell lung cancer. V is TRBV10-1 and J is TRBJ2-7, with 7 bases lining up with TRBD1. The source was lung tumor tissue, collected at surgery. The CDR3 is CASKVTGTVYEQYF. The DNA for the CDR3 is TGCGCCAGCAAAGTTACCGGGACAGTTTACGAGCAGTACTTC.